This T cell receptor (beta chain) was profiled in a study of post-analysis software for immune sequencing data. Points from the study as a whole: F measure showed strong co-clustering of same-batch samples. Elevated frequency relative to controls characterized roughly 5 TRBV segments in patients, TRBV5-6, TRBV5-1 and TRBV20-1 among them. Patients with multiple sclerosis recorded significantly lower normalized Chao1 diversity than controls, the study found.

Comment on this clonotype: Its target is unknown.

Libraries were made from TCR beta cDNA, and they carried unique molecular identifiers. TCRdb redid the calling of the PCR reads with MiXCR, one entry per CDR3 protein. The sample lists about 190,000 distinct CDR3 sequences; approximately 28% were seen once. V was trimmed by 4 bases and J by 8 bases, leaving 15 bases between them. CDR1 and CDR2 (germline): SGHRS, YFSETQ. The CDR3 runs to 13 residues. Sample: blood. This clonotype originated in a girl aged 2-17 years with multiple sclerosis. This chain connects TRBV5-1 to TRBJ1-2; D is unclear. CDR3 amino acids: CASSIYDAGGYTF. Written as DNA, the CDR3 is TGCGCCAGCAGCATTTACGATGCAGGAGGCTACACCTTC.